The 3 T cell receptor beta chains in this list originate from one sample, sequenced in a study of CD8 T cells in ankylosing spondylitis (dated by TCRdb to 2015 to 2018). The library came from 5' RACE. TCRdb shows the sequencer as Illumina HiSeq 2500. TCRdb handled the public reads itself, with Q25 trimming in fastp and clone calling in MiXCR, and kept productive beta chains. One record per CDR3 amino acid sequence lists the most common genes and DNA. The sample has fewer than 200,000 distinct CDR3 sequences on record, roughly 20% of them singletons. Together, the top ten hold roughly 4.5% of the sample. Sequencing was performed on blood, either unsorted or a sorted T cell fraction (not recorded which). The source is a male donor under 30 with ankylosing spondylitis or in good health (not recorded which). Donor details come from another sample of the same person, matched by shared clones.

This clonotype was recorded many times. This rearrangement joins TRBV30 to TRBJ1-1; D ambiguous. Germline lookup yields CDR1 GTSNPN and CDR2 SVGIG (reference sequence). The ends were cut back, 8 bases at V and 0 bases at J, with 7 bases in the middle. The CDR3 runs to 11 residues. Here the CDR3 DNA reads TGTGCCCGCAGGATGAACACTGAAGCTTTCTTT. It yields the protein CARRMNTEAFF.

This clonotype showed up many times. The rearrangement links TRBV5-1 to TRBJ2-1, with TRBD2 identical over 9 bases. CDR1 and CDR2 from the germline V gene are SGHRS and YFSETQ. V shed 1 base, J shed 0 bases, and the junction held 2 bases outside the gene matches. The CDR3 contains 16 residues. CDR3: CASSLLAGPSYNEQFF. The CDR3 DNA is TGCGCCAGCAGCTTGCTAGCGGGACCCTCCTACAATGAGCAGTTCTTC.

This clonotype has at least ten counts. The rearrangement links TRBV7-2 to TRBJ1-2; 7 bases are a match to TRBD1. The trim removed 5 bases at V and 8 bases at J, leaving 8 bases unmatched. The CDR3 totals 13 residues. Germline V gene sequence: CDR1 SGHTA, CDR2 FQGNSA. CDR3 nucleotides: TGTGCCAGCAGCCCCCGGGGACAGCAGGGCTACACCTTC. It translates to CASSPRGQQGYTF.